The TCR beta chain under discussion was sequenced for a study of T cell responses to AZD1222 COVID-19 vaccine. To note about this clone: Antigen specificity is unknown.

Per the germline V gene, CDR1 is ENHRY and CDR2 is SYGVKD. The CDR3 sequence is 14 residues long. V dropped 4 bases and J dropped 9 bases, with 13 bases sitting between them. The assay was immunoSEQ multiplex PCR, and TCRdb's table has in-frame clones only and misses some. The sample holds roughly 48,000 clones, 89% seen once. Both about-4-week and about-12-week second-dose recipients were combined. The study, taken as a whole, reports: Spike-wide vaccine-associated CD4 TCRs dominated at 160-218 and 743-854. Epitopes outside B.1.351 and B.1.1.7 mutated regions reportedly drew nearly half of spike TCRs. Clonal diversity was possibly underestimated; the donors were predominantly white British and more often female.

The receptor comes from an adult who received the AZD1222 COVID-19 vaccine. The V and J genes are TRBV10-3 and TRBJ1-6; D is ambiguous. The specimen comprised peripheral blood, sampled 28 days after the second AZD1222 dose. The CDR3 loop reads CAISVEVGSSPLHF. As DNA, the CDR3 is TGTGCCATCAGTGTCGAAGTTGGGAGTTCACCCCTCCACTTT.